This is a list of T cell receptor beta chains from one sample in a study of response to subunit inactivated influenza vaccine. TCRdb called the RT-PCR reads again in MiXCR, with one record for every CDR3 protein. The profile shows around 300,000 distinct CDR3 sequences, about 20% of them singletons. Sequencing was performed on PBMCs from blood, taken about 20 months after vaccination. The receptors were sampled from a man in his fifties or sixties who received an inactivated influenza vaccine. Each CDR3 is given with its conserved first and last residue. D genes are given only for firm matches. Some rows mark clone size as missing; the rest say once, few, many or name a class of expanded clone.

>.|TRBV29-1|TRBJ2-7|.
CSVYVGVEQYF
TGCAGCGTTTATGTGGGAGTCGAGCAGTACTTC
>few|TRBV4-1|TRBJ1-5|.
CASSPRFPSELSNQPQHF
TGCGCCAGCAGCCCAAGATTTCCTTCAGAGTTAAGCAATCAGCCCCAGCATTTT
>.|TRBV9|TRBJ2-7|TRBD1
CASSGGGDRRYEQYF
TGTGCCAGCAGCGGAGGTGGGGACAGGCGCTACGAGCAGTACTTC
>few|TRBV20-1|TRBJ1-1|.
CSVPRTNTEAFF
TGCAGTGTGCCAAGGACGAACACTGAAGCTTTCTTT
>few|TRBV29-1|TRBJ2-2|TRBD1
CSVAGTGFSGELFF
TGCAGCGTAGCCGGGACAGGGTTTTCCGGGGAGCTGTTTTTT
>few|TRBV29-1|TRBJ1-2|TRBD1
CSVRTGRYGYTF
TGCAGCGTTCGGACAGGGAGGTATGGCTACACCTTC
>few|TRBV6-1|TRBJ1-1|.
CASSGYRNTEAFF
TGTGCCAGCAGTGGTTACAGGAACACTGAAGCTTTCTTT
>.|TRBV6-5|TRBJ1-1|TRBD1
CASSYSSLRGPRTEAFF
TGTGCCAGCAGTTACTCGTCCCTCAGGGGGCCGCGCACTGAAGCTTTCTTT
>many|TRBV6-5|TRBJ2-7|.
CASSRGYEQYF
TGTGCCAGCAGCCGAGGCTACGAGCAGTACTTC
>few|TRBV5-1|TRBJ1-6|TRBD1
CASSLVPSGTGDVSYNSPLHF
TGCGCCAGCAGCTTGGTCCCCTCCGGGACAGGGGATGTGTCCTATAATTCACCCCTCCACTTT
>few|TRBV20-1|TRBJ2-7|TRBD2
CSARARGGGTYEQYF
TGCAGTGCTAGAGCCCGCGGGGGAGGGACCTACGAGCAGTACTTC
>few|TRBV12-3/TRBV12-4|TRBJ2-7|.
CASSFVGSSYEQYF
TGTGCCAGCAGTTTTGTCGGGAGCTCCTACGAGCAGTACTTC
>many|TRBV28|TRBJ1-5|TRBD1
CASIGTGGWQPQHF
TGTGCCAGCATTGGGACAGGGGGATGGCAGCCCCAGCATTTT
>few|TRBV9|TRBJ1-1|.
CASSVGGGQNTEAFF
TGTGCCAGCAGCGTAGGGGGGGGCCAGAACACTGAAGCTTTCTTT